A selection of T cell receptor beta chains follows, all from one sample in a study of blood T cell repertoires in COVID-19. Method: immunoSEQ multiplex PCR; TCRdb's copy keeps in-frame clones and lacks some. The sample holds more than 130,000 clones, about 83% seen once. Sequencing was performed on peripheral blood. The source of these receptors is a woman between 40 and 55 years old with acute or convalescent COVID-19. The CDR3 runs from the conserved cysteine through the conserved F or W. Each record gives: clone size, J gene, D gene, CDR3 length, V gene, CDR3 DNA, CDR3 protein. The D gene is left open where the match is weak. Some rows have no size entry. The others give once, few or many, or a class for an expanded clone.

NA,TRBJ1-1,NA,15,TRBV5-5,TGTGCCAGCAGCCTCCTTAGTGGGGGGAGGACTGAAGCTTTCTTT,CASSLLSGGRTEAFF
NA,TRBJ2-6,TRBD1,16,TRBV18,TGTGCCAGCTCACTACAGGGGGCGTACGGGGCCAACGTCCTGACTTTC,CASSLQGAYGANVLTF
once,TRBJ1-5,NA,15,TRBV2,TGTGCCAGCAGTGAAGAGGGGTTACGCAATCAGCCCCAGCATTTT,CASSEEGLRNQPQHF
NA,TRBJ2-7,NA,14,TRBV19,TGTGCCAGCCGGCCCGCGGGACCCCACTACGAGCAGTACTTC,CASRPAGPHYEQYF
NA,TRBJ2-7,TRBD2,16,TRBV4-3,TGCGCCAGCAGCCAAGATAGGGGACTAGCGGCCTACGAGCAGTACTTC,CASSQDRGLAAYEQYF
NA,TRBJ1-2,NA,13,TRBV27,TGTGCCAGCAGTCTCCAGACAGGAGGCGGCTACACCTTC,CASSLQTGGGYTF
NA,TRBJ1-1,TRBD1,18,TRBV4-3,TGCGCCAGCAGCCTTCGACGACCTGGACAGGGTGTGAACACTGAAGCTTTCTTT,CASSLRRPGQGVNTEAFF
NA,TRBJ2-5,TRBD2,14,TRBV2,TGTGCCAGCAGCCCCGGGGGGGCCTGGGAGACCCAGTACTTC,CASSPGGAWETQYF
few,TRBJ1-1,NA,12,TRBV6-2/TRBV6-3,TGTGCCAGCAGTTCCCGGAACACTGAAGCTTTCTTT,CASSSRNTEAFF
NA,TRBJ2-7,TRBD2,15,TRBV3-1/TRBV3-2,TGTGCCAGCAGCTCTCGAAGCGGGGGGGAGTACGAGCAGTACTTC,CASSSRSGGEYEQYF
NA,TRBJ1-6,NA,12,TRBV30,TGTGCCTGGGGAAGGGGTACATCACCCCTCCACTTT,CAWGRGTSPLHF
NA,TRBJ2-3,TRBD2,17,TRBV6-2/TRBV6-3,TGTGCCAGCAGTTACTCTAGGACTAGCGGGATAGCAGATACGCAGTATTTT,CASSYSRTSGIADTQYF
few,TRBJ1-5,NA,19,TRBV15,TGTGCCACCAGCAGAGATCGGGGGGCGGTCCGATATAGCAATCAGCCCCAGCATTTT,CATSRDRGAVRYSNQPQHF
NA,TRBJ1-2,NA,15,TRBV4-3,TGCGCCAGCAGCCATGGGGGCGGCCAAAAAGATGGCTACACCTTC,CASSHGGGQKDGYTF
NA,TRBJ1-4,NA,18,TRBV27,TGTGCCAGCAGTTTAACCCCTTACAGAGTCCTCTCTAATGAAAAACTGTTTTTT,CASSLTPYRVLSNEKLFF
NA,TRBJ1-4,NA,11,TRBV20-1,TGCAGTGCTCCACTTAGTGAAAAACTGTTTTTT,CSAPLSEKLFF